A selection of T cell receptor beta chains follows, all from one sample in a study of shared clonotypes between healthy human individuals. The assay was immunoSEQ multiplex PCR, and TCRdb's table has in-frame clones only and misses some. The sample consists of about 520,000 clones, roughly 80% of them appearing once. The specimen sequenced was PBMCs. The source of these receptors is a woman between 35 and 50 years old in good health. Some clones in this sample may be carry-over from other donors' samples. CDR3s include the opening cysteine and the closing phenylalanine or tryptophan. The D gene is left open where the match is weak.

>TRBV6-1|TRBJ2-7|TRBD1
CASSVERGHLYEQYF
TGTGCCAGCAGTGTCGAGAGGGGGCACCTCTACGAGCAGTACTTC
>TRBV5-1|TRBJ2-2|-
CASSLITSGTGELFF
TGCGCCAGCAGCTTAATCACATCGGGCACCGGGGAGCTGTTTTTT
>TRBV27|TRBJ2-1|TRBD2
CASSYGTSGLYNEQFF
TGTGCCAGCAGCTACGGGACTAGCGGGCTATACAATGAGCAGTTCTTC
>TRBV27|TRBJ2-5|-
CASSLFRARAAETQYF
TGTGCCAGCAGTTTATTTCGGGCCCGGGCGGCGGAGACCCAGTACTTC
>TRBV29-1|TRBJ2-5|-
CSVEDIAQYQETQYF
TGCAGCGTTGAAGATATAGCGCAGTACCAAGAGACCCAGTACTTC
>TRBV5-5|TRBJ1-2|-
CASSSRVNYGYTF
TGTGCCAGCAGCTCCCGGGTTAACTATGGCTACACCTTC
>TRBV29-1|TRBJ1-1|-
CSVKEGGRNTEAFF
TGCAGCGTGAAGGAGGGGGGCAGGAACACTGAAGCTTTCTTT
>TRBV7-2|TRBJ2-3|-
CASSLERGTDTQYF
TGTGCCAGCAGCTTGGAGCGGGGCACAGATACGCAGTATTTT
>TRBV5-1|TRBJ2-6|-
CASSLANSPSSGANVLTF
TGCGCCAGCAGCTTGGCCAACAGTCCAAGCTCTGGGGCCAACGTCCTGACTTTC
>TRBV5-1|TRBJ2-1|-
CASAPAPDNEQFF
TGCGCCAGCGCTCCGGCCCCGGACAATGAGCAGTTCTTC